This T cell receptor (beta chain) was sequenced during a study of cytomegalovirus exposure and HLA in healthy donors. Study in general: In an early release, HLA-typed donors contributed tens of millions of unique TCR sequences.

The study, taken as a whole, reports: Indistinguishable V segments such as TRBV6-2 and TRBV6-3 were excluded.

PCR was performed using 60 Vbeta and 13 Jbeta primers. TCRdb's table, derived via immunoSEQ multiplex PCR, lists solely in-frame clones and lacks some. The sample yields 150,000 to 200,000 clones, around 87% seen once. Details on this clone: Antigen: not known.

The ends were cut back, 0 bases at V and 0 bases at J, with 9 bases in the middle. The CDR3 has 15 amino acids. CDR1 and CDR2 (germline): SGHKS, YYEKEE (reference sequence). Sequencing used PBMCs. This clonotype originated in a woman between 18 and 29 years old in good health and CMV-seronegative. V gene TRBV5-5 combines with J gene TRBJ1-2, with D unresolved. The CDR3 here is CASSLALLANYGYTF. CDR3 coding DNA: TGTGCCAGCAGCTTGGCTCTTTTAGCTAACTATGGCTACACCTTC.